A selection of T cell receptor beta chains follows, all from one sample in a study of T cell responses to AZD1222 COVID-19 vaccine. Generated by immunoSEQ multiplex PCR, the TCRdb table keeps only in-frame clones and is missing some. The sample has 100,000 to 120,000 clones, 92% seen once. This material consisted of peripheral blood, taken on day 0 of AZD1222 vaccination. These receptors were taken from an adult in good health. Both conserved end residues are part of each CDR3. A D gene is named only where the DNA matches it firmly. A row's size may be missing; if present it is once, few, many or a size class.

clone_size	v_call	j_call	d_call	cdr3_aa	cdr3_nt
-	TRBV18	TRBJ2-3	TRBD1	CTSSPPTGVADTQYF	TGTACCAGCTCACCACCGACAGGGGTGGCAGATACGCAGTATTTT
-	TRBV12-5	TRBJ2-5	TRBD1	CASGLFLGTEGETQYF	TGTGCTAGTGGTTTGTTCCTAGGGACAGAAGGGGAGACCCAGTACTTC
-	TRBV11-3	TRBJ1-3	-	CASRTGLAGNTIYF	TGTGCCAGCAGGACCGGCCTTGCTGGAAACACCATATATTTT
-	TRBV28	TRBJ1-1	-	CASSLRFGRNTEAFF	TGTGCCAGCAGTTTAAGGTTCGGGAGGAACACTGAAGCTTTCTTT
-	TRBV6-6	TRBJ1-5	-	CASSYSGYSNQPQHF	TGTGCCAGCAGTTACTCAGGTTATAGCAATCAGCCCCAGCATTTT
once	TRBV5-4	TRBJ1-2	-	CASSVQGLNYGYTF	TGTGCCAGCAGCGTCCAGGGGCTTAACTATGGCTACACCTTC
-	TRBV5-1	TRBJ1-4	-	CASSSGTLFTQEKLFF	TGCGCCAGCAGTTCCGGGACGCTCTTCACCCAGGAAAAACTGTTTTTT
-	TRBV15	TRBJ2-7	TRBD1	CATSRGGTGDGYEQYF	TGTGCCACCAGCAGAGGGGGGACAGGGGACGGTTACGAGCAGTACTTC
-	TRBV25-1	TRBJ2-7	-	CASANGYYEQYF	TGTGCCAGCGCTAACGGGTACTACGAGCAGTACTTC
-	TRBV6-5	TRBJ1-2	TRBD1	CASSRGQGPDYGYTF	TGTGCCAGCAGCCGCGGACAGGGCCCGGACTATGGCTACACCTTC
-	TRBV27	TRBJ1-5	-	CASSLGQGVNQPQHF	TGTGCCAGCAGTTTAGGTCAGGGAGTCAATCAGCCCCAGCATTTT
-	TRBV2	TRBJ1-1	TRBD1	CASSMTGIPTEAFF	TGTGCCAGCAGTATGACAGGGATCCCCACTGAAGCTTTCTTT
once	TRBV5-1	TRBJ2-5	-	CASSLDTAETQYF	TGCGCCAGCAGCTTGGACACCGCGGAGACCCAGTACTTC
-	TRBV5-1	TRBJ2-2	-	CASSSAETGELFF	TGCGCCAGCAGCTCAGCAGAAACCGGGGAGCTGTTTTTT
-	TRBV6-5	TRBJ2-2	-	CASSYATGELFF	TGTGCCAGCAGTTACGCCACCGGGGAGCTGTTTTTT
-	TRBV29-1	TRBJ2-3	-	CSVGADTDTQYF	TGCAGCGTTGGGGCAGACACAGATACGCAGTATTTT
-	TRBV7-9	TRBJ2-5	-	CASSLASGLSIETQYF	TGTGCCAGCAGCTTAGCTTCTGGACTTTCTATTGAGACCCAGTACTTC
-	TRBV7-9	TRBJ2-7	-	CASSLTESQYEQYF	TGTGCCAGCAGCTTAACGGAGTCTCAGTACGAGCAGTACTTC
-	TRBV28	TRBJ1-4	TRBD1	CASSRDRVTNEKLFF	TGTGCCAGCAGTCGCGACAGGGTAACTAATGAAAAACTGTTTTTT
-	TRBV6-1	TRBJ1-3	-	CASSEAGGGNTIYF	TGTGCCAGCAGTGAAGCAGGGGGTGGAAACACCATATATTTT
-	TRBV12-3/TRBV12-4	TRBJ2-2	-	CASSLGPGLFF	TGTGCCAGCTCCTTGGGGCCCGGGCTGTTTTTT
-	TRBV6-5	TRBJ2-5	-	CASSRGPRSLETQYF	TGTGCCAGCAGCCGGGGGCCCCGTTCTCTTGAGACCCAGTACTTC
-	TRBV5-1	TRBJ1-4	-	CASSWTDPNEKLFF	TGCGCCAGCAGCTGGACAGATCCGAATGAAAAACTGTTTTTT
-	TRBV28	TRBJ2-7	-	CASKPPDSSYEQYF	TGTGCCAGCAAACCGCCAGACAGCTCCTACGAGCAGTACTTC
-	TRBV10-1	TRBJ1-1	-	CASSEWRNTEAFF	TGCGCCAGCAGTGAATGGAGGAACACTGAAGCTTTCTTT
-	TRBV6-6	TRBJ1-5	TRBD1	CASSYTGTDGQPQHF	TGTGCCAGCAGTTACACCGGGACAGATGGCCAGCCCCAGCATTTT
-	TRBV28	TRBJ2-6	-	CASRPHGGSGANVLTF	TGTGCCAGCAGGCCCCACGGGGGCTCTGGGGCCAACGTCCTGACTTTC
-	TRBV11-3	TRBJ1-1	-	CASSPMVQGYTEAFF	TGTGCCAGCAGCCCGATGGTGCAGGGTTACACTGAAGCTTTCTTT
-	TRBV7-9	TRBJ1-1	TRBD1	CASKGGLYTEAFF	TGTGCCAGCAAAGGGGGCCTCTACACTGAAGCTTTCTTT
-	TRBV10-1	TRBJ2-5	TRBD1	CASSGTGGDETQYF	TGCGCCAGCAGCGGGACAGGGGGCGATGAGACCCAGTACTTC
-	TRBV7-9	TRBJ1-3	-	CASSSLTEGPGNTIYF	TGTGCCAGCAGCTCTCTTACAGAAGGGCCTGGAAACACCATATATTTT
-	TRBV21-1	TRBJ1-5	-	CASSSRLAVGNQPQHF	TGTGCCAGCAGCTCTCGTTTGGCAGTTGGGAATCAGCCCCAGCATTTT
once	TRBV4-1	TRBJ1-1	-	CASSQEWGGLLNTEAFF	TGCGCCAGCAGCCAAGAGTGGGGGGGACTGCTGAACACTGAAGCTTTCTTT
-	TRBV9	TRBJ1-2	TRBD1	CASSPTGAYGYTF	TGTGCCAGCAGCCCAACAGGGGCCTATGGCTACACCTTC
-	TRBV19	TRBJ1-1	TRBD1	CASTLGAGGFTEAFF	TGTGCCAGTACCCTTGGGGCAGGGGGCTTCACTGAAGCTTTCTTT
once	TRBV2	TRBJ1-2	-	CASNGRMNYGYTF	TGTGCCAGCAACGGACGGATGAACTATGGCTACACCTTC
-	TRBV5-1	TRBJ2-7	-	CASSSTSGSQYF	TGCGCCAGCAGCTCTACTTCCGGGAGCCAGTACTTC
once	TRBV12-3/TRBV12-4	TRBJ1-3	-	CASSLRDTIYF	TGTGCCAGCAGTTTAAGAGACACCATATATTTT
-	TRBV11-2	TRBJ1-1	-	CASSLPGHTEAFF	TGTGCCAGCAGCTTACCGGGGCACACTGAAGCTTTCTTT
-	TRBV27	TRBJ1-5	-	CASSLSMGSNQPQHF	TGTGCCAGCAGTTTATCGATGGGGAGTAATCAGCCCCAGCATTTT
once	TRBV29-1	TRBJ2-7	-	CSVDGGSYEQYF	TGCAGCGTTGATGGGGGATCCTACGAGCAGTACTTC
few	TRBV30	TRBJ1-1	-	CAWSRGVTEAFF	TGTGCCTGGAGTAGGGGGGTCACTGAAGCTTTCTTT
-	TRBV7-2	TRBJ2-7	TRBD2	CASSSSGGLYEQYF	TGTGCCAGCAGTTCAAGCGGGGGCCTTTACGAGCAGTACTTC
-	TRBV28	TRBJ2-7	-	CASRTGTVNYEQYF	TGTGCCAGCAGAACCGGGACTGTGAACTACGAGCAGTACTTC
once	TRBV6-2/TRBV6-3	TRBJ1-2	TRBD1	CASSYYRGVLNYGYTF	TGTGCCAGCAGTTACTACAGGGGCGTTCTTAACTATGGCTACACCTTC
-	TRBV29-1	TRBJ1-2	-	CSVEARGKFYGYTF	TGCAGCGTTGAAGCCCGGGGCAAGTTCTATGGCTACACCTTC
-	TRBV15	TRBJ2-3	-	CATSSPLEDTQYF	TGTGCCACCAGCAGCCCCCTTGAGGATACGCAGTATTTT